Listed below are T cell receptor beta chains from one sample, sequenced in a study of blood T cell repertoires in COVID-19. Sequencing was performed with immunoSEQ multiplex PCR; in TCRdb, only in-frame clones are kept and a portion is missing. The repertoire holds some 450,000 clones, with 85% to 90% as singletons. Sequenced material: peripheral blood. The receptors originated from a man aged 18 to 30 with COVID-19, enrolled during active disease. CDR3s include the opening cysteine and the closing phenylalanine or tryptophan. A D gene is named only where the DNA matches it firmly. Some rows have no size entry. The others give once, few or many, or a class for an expanded clone.

J,D,V,size,DNA,CDR3
TRBJ2-2,NA,TRBV23-1,few,TGCGCCAGCAGTCCTCAGTGCCCATGCGGGGAGCTGTTTTTT,CASSPQCPCGELFF
TRBJ2-2,NA,TRBV9,NA,TGTGCCAGCAGCGGAGGACAGTTGCTAAGTGGCGGGGAGCTGTTTTTT,CASSGGQLLSGGELFF
TRBJ1-5,NA,TRBV19,NA,TGTGCCAGTAGTACAGGGCCGGCGGGCAATCAGCCCCAGCATTTT,CASSTGPAGNQPQHF
TRBJ2-7,TRBD2,TRBV6-6,once,TGTGCCAGCAGTTTTCTAACGGGAGGGCACTACGAGCAGTACTTC,CASSFLTGGHYEQYF
TRBJ2-7,TRBD2,TRBV11-2,NA,TGTGCCAGTGCTAGCGGGAGGGCTTACGAGCAGTACTTC,CASASGRAYEQYF
TRBJ2-5,TRBD2,TRBV20-1,NA,TGCAGTGCTAGTGTGGTAGCGGGAGGGGAGACCCAGTACTTC,CSASVVAGGETQYF
TRBJ2-7,NA,TRBV6-6,NA,TGTGCCAGCAGGCGGGCCAGCTCCTACGAGCAGTACTTC,CASRRASSYEQYF
TRBJ1-2,TRBD1,TRBV5-4,NA,TGTGCCAGCAGCTCAGGACAGGTTCTCTATGGCTACACCTTC,CASSSGQVLYGYTF
TRBJ1-1,NA,TRBV2,NA,TGTGCCAGCAGTGTCGGGGAACCCACTGAAGCTTTCTTT,CASSVGEPTEAFF
TRBJ2-3,NA,TRBV6-5,NA,TGTGCCAGCCGACAGCCTAGCACAGATACGCAGTATTTT,CASRQPSTDTQYF
TRBJ2-6,NA,TRBV13,few,TGTGCCAGCAGCTACGGGACATCTGGGGCCAACGTCCTGACTTTC,CASSYGTSGANVLTF
TRBJ2-1,NA,TRBV19,once,TGTGCCAGTACCCAAAGGGGACTCGTCAATGAGCAGTTCTTC,CASTQRGLVNEQFF
TRBJ1-1,NA,TRBV14,NA,TGTGCCAGCAGCCAAGTATGGAACACTGAAGCTTTCTTT,CASSQVWNTEAFF
TRBJ1-1,TRBD1,TRBV18,NA,TGTGCCAGCTCACCAACCCGGGGACAGGGAGGTGAAGCTTTCTTT,CASSPTRGQGGEAFF
TRBJ2-7,TRBD1,TRBV11-3,NA,TGTGCCAGCAGCTTTGAGGGGGCGTACGAGCAGTACTTC,CASSFEGAYEQYF
TRBJ2-3,TRBD2,TRBV7-7,few,TGTGCTAGCAGCCAGGGACTAGCGAGCACAGATACGCAGTATTTT,CASSQGLASTDTQYF
TRBJ2-5,NA,TRBV5-1,NA,TGCGCCAGCAGCTTCCAGGGGAAAGGAGAGACCCAGTACTTC,CASSFQGKGETQYF
TRBJ2-2,TRBD2,TRBV5-4,NA,TGTGCCAGCAGCTCTGAACTAGCGAGTACCGGGGAGCTGTTTTTT,CASSSELASTGELFF
TRBJ2-1,TRBD2,TRBV24-1,NA,TGTGCCACCAGTGATCCTAGCGGGCCGTCCTACAATGAGCAGTTCTTC,CATSDPSGPSYNEQFF
TRBJ2-1,NA,TRBV20-1,NA,TGCAGTGCGGCCAGGGACAATGAGCAGTTCTTC,CSAARDNEQFF
TRBJ2-5,NA,TRBV5-1,once,TGCGCCAGCAGCCCCTCTCCGACAGAAGAGACCCAGTACTTC,CASSPSPTEETQYF
TRBJ1-2,NA,TRBV29-1,NA,TGCAGCGTCTCAGAGGGCTATGGCTACACCTTC,CSVSEGYGYTF
TRBJ2-1,TRBD2,TRBV19,NA,TGTGCCACCAGTAGCGGGAGCATCGACAATGAGCAGTTCTTC,CATSSGSIDNEQFF
TRBJ1-2,TRBD1,TRBV6-6,NA,TGTGCCAGCAACCGGGACAGAGGTACCTATGGCTACACCTTC,CASNRDRGTYGYTF
TRBJ2-4,TRBD1,TRBV19,NA,TGTGCCAGTAGTAAAGACAGGGGAAGGGCCAAAAACATTCAGTACTTC,CASSKDRGRAKNIQYF
TRBJ2-5,NA,TRBV7-6,NA,TGTGCCAGCAGCTCACTCGGGACTGCCCTGGAGACCCAGTACTTC,CASSSLGTALETQYF
TRBJ2-1,TRBD2,TRBV11-2,NA,TGTGCCAGCAGCTTTGCTAGCGGGAGCCATGAGCAGTTCTTC,CASSFASGSHEQFF
TRBJ1-1,TRBD1,TRBV9,once,TGTGCCAGCAGCGTCCCGACAGGGGGCGACCCCAAGAGCACTGAAGCTTTCTTT,CASSVPTGGDPKSTEAFF
TRBJ1-1,TRBD1,TRBV3-1/TRBV3-2,NA,TGTGCCAGCAGCCAAGGAGGACAGGGGGACACTGAAGCTTTCTTT,CASSQGGQGDTEAFF
TRBJ2-5,TRBD2,TRBV3-1/TRBV3-2,NA,TGTGCCAGCAGCCAAGCCCGACTAGCGGGGCAAGAGACCCAGTACTTC,CASSQARLAGQETQYF
TRBJ2-1,NA,TRBV4-1,NA,TGCGCCAGCAGCCAAGAAACCGGCAATGAGCAGTTCTTC,CASSQETGNEQFF
TRBJ1-1,NA,TRBV7-9,few,TGTGCCAGCAGCTTAGGTGGCGCAGGGGTCCTACAGAACACTGAAGCTTTCTTT,CASSLGGAGVLQNTEAFF
TRBJ2-2,NA,TRBV2,NA,TGTGCCAGCAGTGAACTGGGAGTCGACACCGGGGAGCTGTTTTTT,CASSELGVDTGELFF
TRBJ1-4,NA,TRBV6-6,NA,TGTGCCAGCAGTTACGCGCCAGGGGCGAATAATGAAAAACTGTTTTTT,CASSYAPGANNEKLFF
TRBJ2-2,TRBD1,TRBV24-1,NA,TGTGCCACCAGTGGACAGGGGGCTGGCACCGGGGAGCTGTTTTTT,CATSGQGAGTGELFF
TRBJ1-1,NA,TRBV5-5,NA,TGTGCCAGCAGCCCTACCGGACTTACGAACACTGAAGCTTTCTTT,CASSPTGLTNTEAFF
TRBJ2-1,NA,TRBV18,NA,TGTGCCAGCTCACCACGTGAGGATGAGCAGTTCTTC,CASSPREDEQFF
TRBJ2-1,NA,TRBV6-2/TRBV6-3,NA,TGTGCCAGCAGTTACTCGATAGGCGGGACAGAAAGATACAATGAGCAGTTCTTC,CASSYSIGGTERYNEQFF
TRBJ2-7,TRBD2,TRBV7-8,once,TGTGCCAGCAGCTCACTAGCGGGGAGCTCCTACGAGCAGTACTTC,CASSSLAGSSYEQYF
TRBJ2-3,NA,TRBV10-3,NA,TGTGCCATCAGCCAACCGGCGGTCACAGATACGCAGTATTTT,CAISQPAVTDTQYF
TRBJ2-7,TRBD1,TRBV11-3,NA,TGTGCCAGCAGCCCCGGACAGGGGGCATCCGAGCAGTACTTC,CASSPGQGASEQYF